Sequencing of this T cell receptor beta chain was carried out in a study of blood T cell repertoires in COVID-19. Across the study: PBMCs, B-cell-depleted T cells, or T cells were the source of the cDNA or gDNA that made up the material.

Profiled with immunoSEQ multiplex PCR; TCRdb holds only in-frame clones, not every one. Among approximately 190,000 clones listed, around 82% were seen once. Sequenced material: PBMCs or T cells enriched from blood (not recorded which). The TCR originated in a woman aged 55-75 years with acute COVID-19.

In DNA form, the CDR3 reads TGTGCCAGCAGCTTGGTTGGAGTAGGGGCGGAAGGCTACACCTTC. Its protein product is CASSLVGVGAEGYTF. This rearrangement joins TRBV5-5 to TRBJ1-2; D perhaps matches TRBD1 (5 bases). CDR1 and CDR2 from the germline V gene are SGHKS and YYEKEE (reference sequence). V lost 0 bases to trimming and J lost 8 bases, with 17 bases between them. The CDR3 is made up of 15 amino acids.